What follows is one T cell receptor (beta chain) and its context. Antigen: not known. The data were taken from a study of shared clonotypes between healthy human individuals. Study background: Contributing individuals were two females and a few males aged 18 to 49. Study-level results: Compared with clonotypes that all four donors shared, non-shared clonotypes had lower generation probabilities.

V shed 5 bases and J 4 bases; nucleotides not matched to a gene: 10. The CDR3 covers 17 residues. CDR1 and CDR2 (germline): MDHEN, SYDVKM. The donor population consisted of healthy HIV-negative adults with no recent acute infections or vaccinations. In the source study's methods: There were no quality scores in the junction-only immunoSEQ sequences, so filtering differed. The assay was immunoSEQ multiplex PCR, and TCRdb's table has in-frame clones only and misses some. That table supplies the V and J calls and clone size; D and trimming were determined from the DNA. This sample has roughly 1.5 million clones, with 95% to 99% found just once.

Sequencing was done on a sample of naive CD4+ T cells sorted from blood. Subset denoted: CD45RA+ positively selected. This sequence was found in a man aged 25-45 years in good health. This chain links TRBV28 with TRBJ2-1; 11 bases are shared with TRBD1. The DNA of the CDR3 is TGTGCCAGCAGTCCGATAAAGGGGACAGGGGGTTACAATGAGCAGTTCTTC. It specifies CASSPIKGTGGYNEQFF.